This entry concerns a single T cell receptor beta chain. This clonotype was detected ten times or more. It lacks a known antigen. Base-call qualities are not available, and no considerably larger clone is one nucleotide away. This entry is derived from a study of response to subunit inactivated influenza vaccine listed by TCRdb under 2018. Background for the entire study: To follow how T cells responded to a trivalent subunit inactivated influenza vaccine, the researchers relied on deep quantitative profiling of the T cell receptor repertoire.

Library prep was done by RT-PCR. The sequencing machine was an Illumina HiSeq 2500. TCRdb applied fastp at Q25 and MiXCR to the public reads, then kept only in-frame beta chains. Rows with one shared CDR3 protein collapse into an entry with the most common genes and DNA. This sample is represented by about 610,000 distinct CDR3 sequences; about 15% of them were singletons. The top ten hold around 10% of the sample. The germline V gene specifies MNHEY as CDR1 and SVGEGT as CDR2. Including the terminal cysteine and phenylalanine, the CDR3 comprises 17 residues. CDR3 DNA only is kept here, 51 bases in frame from base 1. V loses 1 base, J loses 2 bases, and the germline ends lie 15 bases apart. Paper-wide results and their limitations: The authors proposed that each seasonal influenza vaccination may bring in only a limited number of new T cells.

This receptor was obtained from a man aged 45-65 years who received an inactivated influenza vaccine. Donor details come from another sample of the same person, matched by shared clones. The chain employs TRBV6-2 or TRBV6-3 and TRBJ1-5, with no confidently assigned D gene. The specimen comprised PBMCs from blood, sampled 11 to 12 days after vaccination. This receptor carries the CDR3 CASSYWTALRGNQPQHF. The nucleotides read TGTGCCAGCAGTTACTGGACGGCCCTTCGAGGCAATCAGCCCCAGCATTTT.